One and the same sample provided the 25 T cell receptor beta chains below, sequenced in a study of blood T cells in healthy people across ages. Next came a second PCR, run for about 6 to 12 cycles, which used a sample-barcoded 5' primer along with a J-beta primer mix. TCRdb independently ran MiXCR on the 5' RACE reads; one entry per CDR3 protein. Of just under 550,000 distinct CDR3 sequences listed, nearly 25% are singletons. The sample was also reused in another study, on T cells of mothers and their children.

The sequencing input was blood. These receptors all come from a boy younger than 18 in good health.

The chain recombines TRBV6-5 with TRBJ2-5; 8 bases agree with TRBD2. The J call may be in error: the DNA end matches TRBJ2-7 better. Germline V lookup: CDR1 MNHEY, CDR2 SVGAGI. This CDR3 contains 14 residues. CDR3 region: CASSHGGEFYEQYF. The CDR3 region has the DNA TGTGCCAGCAGTCACGGGGGGGAATTCTACGAGCAGTACTTC.

The chain employs TRBV27 and TRBJ2-5; 8 nucleotides line up with TRBD2. CDR3 length: 15 residues. Looked up from germline, CDR1 is MNHEY and CDR2 is SMNVEV (reference sequence). Trimming cost V 2 bases and J 4 bases; bases outside gene matches: 6. This chain's CDR3 is CASSLIGGAGETQYF. The CDR3 DNA follows: TGTGCCAGCAGTTTAATCGGGGGGGCCGGAGAGACCCAGTACTTC.

In its sample, this clonotype was seen a few times. The rearrangement links TRBV4-3 to TRBJ2-5; 9 nucleotides agree with TRBD1. The DNA end is more similar to TRBJ2-1, so the J call may be wrong. CDR1 and CDR2 from the germline V gene are LGHNA and YSLEER. The CDR3 contains 16 residues. The CDR3 coding sequence is TGCGCCAGCAGCCCAACACCGGGGACAGGGTGGAATGAGCAGTTCTTC. This translates into CASSPTPGTGWNEQFF.

This clonotype was detected only a few times. J is TRBJ1-1 and V is TRBV14, with no clear D. Germline V gives CDR1 SGHDN, CDR2 FVKESK. The CDR3 covers 16 residues. Trimming stripped 1 base from V and 0 bases from J, with 12 bases between. The CDR3 loop reads CASSQGPGNMNTEAFF. The CDR3 nucleotides are TGTGCCAGCAGCCAAGGTCCCGGGAATATGAACACTGAAGCTTTCTTT.

This chain joins TRBV18 and TRBJ1-5, with 8 bases matching TRBD1. There are 15 residues in the CDR3. V lost 3 bases to trimming and J lost 2 bases; unmatched junction nucleotides: 3. Per germline, CDR1 KGHSH and CDR2 LQKENI. CDR3 DNA: TGTGCCAGCTCACCTGAGACAGGGGGCAATCAGCCCCAGCATTTT. Amino acid sequence: CASSPETGGNQPQHF.

In its sample, this clonotype was seen a few times. V is TRBV15 and J is TRBJ2-1; no definite D call. CDR1 is LNHNV, CDR2 YYDKDF, per germline (reference sequence). CDR3 length: 13 amino acids. Trimming removed 6 bases at V and 13 bases at J, with 19 bases between. The DNA for the CDR3 is TGTGCCACCAGAAAAAAACCCTCGGTTGAACAGTTCTTC. Protein: CATRKKPSVEQFF.

The chain recombines TRBV29-1 with TRBJ2-1, with TRBD1 identical over 7 bases. Germline lookup yields CDR1 SQVTM and CDR2 ANQGSEA. The length of the CDR3 is 15 residues. V gave up 1 base and J gave up 1 base; unmatched junction bases: 4. CDR3 loop: CSVEARDRSYNEQFF. The CDR3 nucleotides are TGCAGCGTTGAAGCCCGGGACAGATCCTACAATGAGCAGTTCTTC.

This clonotype came up a few times. The chain couples TRBV6-5 to TRBJ1-4, with 8 bases lining up with TRBD1. This CDR3 comprises 15 residues. Trimming removed 4 bases from V and 8 bases from J; junction bases left unmatched: 9. Germline V gene data show CDR1 as MNHEY and CDR2 as SVGAGI. Here the CDR3 DNA reads TGTGCCAGCAGTTCCCCGGACAGGGCCGAGGAAAAACTGTTTTTT. It translates to CASSSPDRAEEKLFF.

J is TRBJ2-1 and V is TRBV4-3; 8 bases fit TRBD1. In germline, CDR1 is LGHNA, CDR2 YSLEER. J gave up 4 bases and V 1 base, and 3 bases lay outside the gene matches. This CDR3 region has 15 residues. The CDR3 DNA reads TGCGCCAGCAGCCAAGTACAGGGGGAGTACAATGAGCAGTTCTTC. Protein product: CASSQVQGEYNEQFF.

There are a few counts of this clonotype. The CDR3 nucleotides are TGCAGCGTTGTTTCCACAGGGAGGTTTAACACTGAAGCTTTCTTT. This translates into CSVVSTGRFNTEAFF. The chain uses TRBV29-1 and TRBJ1-1; possible D gene TRBD1, 6 bases. With 4 bases removed from V and 2 bases from J, the gap between germline ends came to 17 bases. The CDR3 spans 15 residues. The germline gives CDR1 SQVTM, CDR2 ANQGSEA.

With respect to this clonotype: At one end the junction does not follow the germline gene, possibly because of a read error. The chain has TRBV7-9 and TRBJ1-1; 9 bases agree with TRBD1. In germline, CDR1 is SEHNR, CDR2 FQNEAQ (reference sequence). The CDR3 is 14 residues long. The CDR3 sequence: CASSFRTGVGEALF. CDR3 coding DNA: TGTGCCAGCAGCTTTAGGACAGGGGTGGGTGAAGCTCTCTTT.

This clonotype was seen a handful of times. The V gene is TRBV5-1, the J gene TRBJ2-5; 9 positions agree with TRBD2. The germline V gene encodes CDR1 SGHRS and CDR2 YFSETQ. CDR3 length: 15 amino acids. V trimming: 3 bases; J trimming: 3 bases; junction bases outside the gene matches: 6. CDR3 in DNA: TGCGCCAGCAGCTCAAATAGCGGGAGCAAAGAGACCCAGTACTTC. Amino acids: CASSSNSGSKETQYF.

The table lists this clonotype with a count of one. This sequence joins TRBV30 and TRBJ2-6; D gene uncertain. The germline V gene encodes CDR1 GTSNPN and CDR2 SVGIG (reference sequence). Trimming stripped 4 bases from V and 4 bases from J, with 8 bases between. The CDR3 totals 13 residues. CDR3 sequence reads: CAWNQDGANVLTF. The CDR3 nucleotides read TGTGCCTGGAACCAGGACGGGGCCAACGTCCTGACTTTC.

The chain carries TRBV19 and TRBJ1-5, with D possibly being TRBD1 (5 bases). The length of the CDR3 is 14 residues. V gave up 7 bases and J gave up 3 bases, with 13 bases separating them. Per the germline V gene, CDR1 is LNHDA and CDR2 is SQIVND (reference sequence). The CDR3 DNA reads as TGTGCCAGTAAAGCCTTGGGGGACAATCAGCCCCAGCATTTT. As protein: CASKALGDNQPQHF.

This clonotype was found a few times. V and J are TRBV27 and TRBJ2-2; a possible D gene is TRBD1 (5 bases). The CDR3 is 14 amino acids. V lost 4 bases to trimming and J lost 4 bases, with 10 bases between them. Germline V gene sequence: CDR1 MNHEY, CDR2 SMNVEV (reference sequence). In DNA, the CDR3 is TGTGCCAGCAGTTCCCGGACATCCACCGGGGAGCTGTTTTTT. This codes for CASSSRTSTGELFF.

This CDR3 is CAWGRGYGYTF. The DNA for the CDR3 is TGTGCCTGGGGGCGAGGCTATGGCTACACCTTC. The chain joins TRBV30 to TRBJ1-2; D remains unclear. This CDR3 contains 11 residues. V was clipped by 5 bases and J by 4 bases, with 8 bases between them. Germline V gives CDR1 GTSNPN, CDR2 SVGIG (reference sequence).

In its sample, this clonotype was seen a few times. The chain is built from TRBV7-9 and TRBJ2-5; maybe TRBD2 (6 bases). The closer fit of TRBJ2-7 to the DNA end suggests the J call may be wrong. The germline V gene encodes CDR1 SEHNR and CDR2 FQNEAQ (reference sequence). The CDR3 has 14 residues. CDR3 coding DNA: TGTGCCAGCAGCCCTACGGGGGTGTCCTACGAGCAGTACTTC. Protein sequence: CASSPTGVSYEQYF.

This sequence joins TRBV3-1 and TRBJ1-1; no reliable D call. V gave up 2 bases and J gave up 0 bases, with 10 bases separating them. Looked up from germline, CDR1 is LGHDT and CDR2 is YNNKEL (reference sequence). The CDR3 is 15 amino acids. The CDR3 DNA reads as TGTGCCAGCAGCCAAACTGGGGTTATGAACACTGAAGCTTTCTTT. The encoded protein is CASSQTGVMNTEAFF.

This clonotype was detected only a few times. The rearrangement joins TRBV2 to TRBJ1-2; the match to TRBD1 covers 8 bases. Germline trimming cut 7 bases from V and 7 bases from J; bases unmatched to any gene: 11. CDR1 is SNHLY and CDR2 is FYNNEI in the germline V gene. This CDR3 region has 14 residues. CDR3 bases: TGTGCCAGCACCGAGGGGACAGGCCAACTTGGCTACACCTTC. This gives the protein CASTEGTGQLGYTF.

In its sample, this clonotype was seen a few times. The germline gene is not matched at one end of the junction; a read error may be the cause. The chain employs TRBV5-6 and TRBJ2-5; D ambiguous. CDR3 length: 14 residues. The germline CDR1 and CDR2 sequences are SGHDT and YYEEEE. The CDR3 spells CASSLFLPQGTQYF. For the CDR3, the DNA is TGTGCCAGCAGCTTGTTCTTACCCCAAGGGACCCAGTACTTC.

Only a few counts were recorded for this clonotype. The genes are TRBV7-2 and TRBJ2-1, with D maybe TRBD2 (6 bases). The CDR3 runs 15 residues. The ends were cut back, 5 bases at V and 2 bases at J, with 13 bases in the middle. Germline assignment: CDR1 SGHTA and CDR2 FQGNSA. Here the CDR3 reads CASSGGTDAYNEQFF. The CDR3 DNA sequence: TGTGCCAGCAGCGGGGGGACTGATGCCTACAATGAGCAGTTCTTC.

Notes on this clonotype: The DNA is omitted, as the CDR3 cannot be located on it reliably, and the CDR3 follows TCRdb's listing. The chain recombines TRBV6-6 with TRBJ2-3. Termini included, the CDR3 measures 17 amino acids. Germline V gene sequence: CDR1 MNHNY, CDR2 SVGAGI (reference sequence). CDR3 sequence reads: CASSSSEFTDVTDTQYF.

This clonotype was observed a handful of times. This chain uses TRBV4-3 with TRBJ2-6; 9 bases are shared with TRBD1. V shed 3 bases and J 16 bases; nucleotides not matched to a gene: 10. CDR1 and CDR2 from the germline V gene are LGHNA and YSLEER. The CDR3 length is 14 residues. The CDR3 here is CASSHPGQGSFLTF. The CDR3 nucleotides are TGCGCCAGCAGCCACCCGGGACAGGGTTCGTTTCTGACTTTC.

V gene TRBV29-1 combines with J gene TRBJ2-7; weak D call: TRBD2 (7 bases). Per germline, CDR1 SQVTM and CDR2 ANQGSEA. The CDR3 extends over 13 amino acids. V was clipped by 6 bases and J by 0 bases, with 12 bases between them. CDR3 protein: CSVGGGPSYEQYF. For the CDR3, the DNA is TGCAGCGTGGGGGGGGGGCCCTCCTACGAGCAGTACTTC.

The rearrangement links TRBV7-2 to TRBJ2-3, with a possible D match to TRBD1 (6 bases). The CDR3 consists of 15 residues. Trimming removed 5 bases from V and 1 base from J, with 13 bases in between. Germline V gene data show CDR1 as SGHTA and CDR2 as FQGNSA. The CDR3 nucleotides are TGTGCCAGCAGCATTCAGGGGCCCCGCACAGATACGCAGTATTTT. Encoded protein: CASSIQGPRTDTQYF.